This T cell receptor (beta chain) was profiled in a study of blood T cells in healthy people across ages. Overall study results and limits: Estimates of total diversity, which came from one million sequenced T cells, were considered to be underestimates.

In this sample, this clonotype turned up once. The antigen remains undetermined. The authors ran a second PCR of roughly 6 to 12 cycles using a sample-barcoded 5' primer and a J-beta primer mix. TCRdb fed the 5' RACE reads into MiXCR, producing one record per CDR3 protein. The sample lists 1.5 million to 2 million distinct CDR3 sequences, 40% to 55% seen once, with 2% to 2.5% in the top ten. The sequence was collected from a woman between 40 and 55 years old in good health. The sequenced sample consisted of blood.

The CDR3 spells CASRPGTAGSLSRGYTF. The CDR3 coding sequence is TGTGCCAGCAGACCAGGGACAGCGGGGTCCCTCTCCCGGGGCTACACCTTC. The rearrangement joins TRBV28 to TRBJ1-2, with TRBD1 matching 7 bases. The CDR3 is 17 residues long. The V and J ends lost 6 bases and 8 bases, in that order; junction bases with no gene match: 21. The germline V gene encodes CDR1 MDHEN and CDR2 SYDVKM.